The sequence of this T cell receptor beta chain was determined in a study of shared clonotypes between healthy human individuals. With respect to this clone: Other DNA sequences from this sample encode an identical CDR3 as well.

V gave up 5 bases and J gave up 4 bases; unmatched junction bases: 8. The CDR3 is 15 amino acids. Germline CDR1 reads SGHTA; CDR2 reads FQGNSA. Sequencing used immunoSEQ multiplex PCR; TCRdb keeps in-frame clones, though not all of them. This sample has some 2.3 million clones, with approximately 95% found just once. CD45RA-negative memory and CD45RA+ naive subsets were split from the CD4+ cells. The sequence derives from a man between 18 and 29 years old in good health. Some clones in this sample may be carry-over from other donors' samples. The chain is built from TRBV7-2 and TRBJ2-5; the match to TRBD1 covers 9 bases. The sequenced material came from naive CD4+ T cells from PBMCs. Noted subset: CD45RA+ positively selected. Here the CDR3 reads CASSPRQGVGETQYF. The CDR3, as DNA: TGTGCCAGCAGCCCTCGACAGGGGGTTGGAGAGACCCAGTACTTC.